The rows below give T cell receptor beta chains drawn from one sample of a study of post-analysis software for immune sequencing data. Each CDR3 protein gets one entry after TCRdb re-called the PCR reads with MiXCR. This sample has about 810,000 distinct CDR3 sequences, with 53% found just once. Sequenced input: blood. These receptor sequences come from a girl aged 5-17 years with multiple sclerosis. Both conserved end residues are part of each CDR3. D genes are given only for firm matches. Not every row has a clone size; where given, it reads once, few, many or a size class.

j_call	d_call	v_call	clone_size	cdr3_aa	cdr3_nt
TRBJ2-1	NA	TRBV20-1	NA	CSAPSGGAYNEQFF	TGCAGTGCTCCATCAGGAGGGGCTTACAATGAGCAGTTCTTC
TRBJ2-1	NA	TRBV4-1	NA	CASSQEGLTKQFF	TGCGCCAGCAGCCAGGAAGGCTTGACAAAGCAGTTCTTC
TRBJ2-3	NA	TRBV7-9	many	CASSDMADTQYF	TGTGCCAGCAGCGACATGGCAGATACGCAGTATTTT
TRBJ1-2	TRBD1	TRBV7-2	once	CASSLAGQGAYGYTF	TGTGCCAGCAGCTTAGCTGGACAGGGGGCCTATGGCTACACCTTC
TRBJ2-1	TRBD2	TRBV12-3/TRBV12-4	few	CASSHTSGGTYNEQFF	TGTGCCAGCAGCCACACTAGCGGCGGCACCTACAATGAGCAGTTCTTC
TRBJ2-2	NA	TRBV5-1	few	CASSLGLARGTGELFF	TGCGCCAGCAGCTTGGGATTGGCGCGAGGGACCGGGGAGCTGTTTTTT
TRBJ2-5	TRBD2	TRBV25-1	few	CASRGRGQETQYF	TGTGCCAGCAGGGGGAGGGGACAAGAGACCCAGTACTTC
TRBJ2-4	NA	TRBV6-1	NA	CASSDRGRTGASLAKNIQYF	TGTGCCAGCAGCGACCGAGGGAGGACAGGCGCCTCTTTAGCCAAAAACATTCAGTACTTC
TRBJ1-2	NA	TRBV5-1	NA	CASSPRQARYGYTF	TGCGCCAGCAGCCCACGACAGGCCCGCTATGGCTACACCTTC
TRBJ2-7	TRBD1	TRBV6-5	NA	CANSSPRTGRTYEQYF	TGTGCCAACAGTTCACCCCGGACAGGGAGGACCTACGAGCAGTACTTC
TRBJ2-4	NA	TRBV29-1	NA	CSVSRQVAKNIQYF	TGCAGCGTTTCTCGACAAGTAGCCAAAAACATTCAGTACTTC
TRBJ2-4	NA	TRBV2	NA	CASRQGGVQYF	TGTGCCAGCAGGCAGGGGGGAGTTCAGTACTTC
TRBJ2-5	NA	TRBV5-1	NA	CASSRSGDQRAQYF	TGCGCCAGCAGCCGAAGTGGGGACCAGAGAGCCCAGTACTTC
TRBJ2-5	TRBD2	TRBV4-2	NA	CASSQARGGRGETQYF	TGTGCCAGCAGCCAAGCCCGGGGGGGCCGTGGAGAGACCCAGTACTTC
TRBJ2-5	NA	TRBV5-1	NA	CASSPGPAEETQYF	TGCGCCAGCAGCCCCGGGCCAGCGGAGGAGACCCAGTACTTC
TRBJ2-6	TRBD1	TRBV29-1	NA	CNVEDGGGTGPSGANVLTF	TGCAACGTTGAAGATGGGGGTGGGACAGGACCCTCTGGGGCCAACGTCCTGACTTTC
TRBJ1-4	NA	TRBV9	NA	CASSSQGRGNEKLFF	TGTGCCAGCAGCTCACAGGGAAGGGGGAATGAAAAACTGTTTTTT
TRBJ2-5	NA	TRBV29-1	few	CSVDYTHSQETQYF	TGCAGCGTTGATTATACCCACAGTCAAGAGACCCAGTACTTC
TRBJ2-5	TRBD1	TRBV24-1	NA	CATSLGQGVDEQYF	TGTGCCACCAGCCTGGGACAGGGGGTTGATGAGCAGTACTTC
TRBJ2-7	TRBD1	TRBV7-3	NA	CASSSDQDRGRYEQYF	TGTGCCAGCAGCTCGGACCAAGACAGGGGGCGGTACGAGCAGTACTTC
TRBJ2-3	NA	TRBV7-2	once	CASSFAARWTDTQYF	TGTGCCAGCAGCTTCGCCGCTAGATGGACGGATACGCAGTATTTT
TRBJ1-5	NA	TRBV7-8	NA	CASSLAPRGPTHQPQHF	TGTGCCAGCAGCTTAGCCCCAAGGGGTCCAACTCATCAGCCCCAGCATTTT
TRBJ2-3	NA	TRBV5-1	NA	CASSSGPTDTQYF	TGCGCCAGCAGCTCAGGCCCCACAGATACGCAGTATTTT
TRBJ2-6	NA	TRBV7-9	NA	CASSLDSGANVPTF	TGTGCCAGCAGCTTAGATTCCGGGGCCAACGTCCCGACTTTC
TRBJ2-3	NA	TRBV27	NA	CASSLRGRGTDTQYF	TGTGCCAGCAGTTTAAGGGGGAGGGGCACAGATACGCAGTATTTT
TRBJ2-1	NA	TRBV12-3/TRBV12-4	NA	CASSALRVGSLNEQFF	TGTGCCAGCAGTGCCTTACGGGTTGGTAGCTTGAATGAGCAGTTCTTC
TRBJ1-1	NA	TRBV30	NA	CAWSEGADTEAFF	TGTGCCTGGAGTGAGGGCGCCGACACTGAAGCTTTCTTT
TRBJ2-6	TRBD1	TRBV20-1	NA	CSARDRDTGANVLTF	TGCAGTGCTAGGGACAGGGATACTGGGGCCAACGTCCTGACTTTC
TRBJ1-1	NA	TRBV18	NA	CASSPIQGTTEAFF	TGTGCCAGCTCACCGATACAGGGTACCACTGAAGCTTTCTTT
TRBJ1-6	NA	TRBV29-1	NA	CSASLGGTNSPLHF	TGCAGCGCTTCCCTAGGGGGGACCAATTCACCCCTCCACTTT
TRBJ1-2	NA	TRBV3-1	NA	CASSQDKGLIGYTF	TGTGCCAGCAGCCAAGACAAGGGGCTGATTGGCTACACCTTC
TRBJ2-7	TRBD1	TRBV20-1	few	CSAPRGTGGAEQYF	TGCAGTGCCCCCAGGGGTACAGGGGGCGCCGAGCAGTACTTC
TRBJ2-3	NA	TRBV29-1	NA	CSVTRTDTQYF	TGCAGCGTAACCCGCACAGATACGCAGTATTTT
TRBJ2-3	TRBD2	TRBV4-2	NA	CASSPGAGATSTDTQYF	TGTGCCAGCAGCCCCGGAGCGGGGGCAACTAGCACAGATACGCAGTATTTT
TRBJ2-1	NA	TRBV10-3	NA	CAISERADNEQFF	TGTGCCATCAGTGAGAGGGCGGACAATGAGCAGTTCTTC
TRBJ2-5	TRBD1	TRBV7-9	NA	CASSPRRGQGYQETQYF	TGTGCCAGCAGTCCGAGAAGGGGACAGGGGTACCAAGAGACCCAGTACTTC
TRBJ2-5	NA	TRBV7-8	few	CASSSYSTGRETQYF	TGTGCCAGCAGTTCTTACAGCACCGGTAGAGAGACCCAGTACTTC